This T cell receptor (beta chain) was identified during a study of T cell changes during pregnancy in multiple sclerosis. The CDR3 contains 14 residues. V lost 6 bases, J lost 10 bases, and 14 bases stayed unmatched. In germline, CDR1 is SGHTA, CDR2 FQGNSA. This table comes from immunoSEQ multiplex PCR, and its TCRdb copy is limited to in-frame clones, with some not included. The sample has about 36,000 clones; about 92% are singletons. The starting material was CD4+ T cells from peripheral blood mononuclear cells, obtained after pregnancy. The origin of this receptor is a female donor with multiple sclerosis, enrolled in a pregnancy study. The chain carries TRBV7-2 and TRBJ1-1; 7 nucleotides agree with TRBD1. This chain's CDR3 is CASSLQGQRGGAFF. CDR3 sequence (DNA): TGTGCCAGCAGTTTACAGGGGCAGAGAGGGGGAGCTTTCTTT.